These 14 T cell receptor beta chains came from one sample sequenced in a study of blood T cells in healthy people across ages. PCR was performed a second time for roughly 7 to 12 cycles using a sample-barcoded 5' primer and a J-beta primer mix. One entry per CDR3 protein results from TCRdb running MiXCR on the 5' RACE reads. This sample has about 970,000 distinct CDR3 sequences, with roughly 51% found just once. The specimen sequenced was blood. The receptors derive from an older woman in good health.

The chain couples TRBV7-2 to TRBJ2-7; tentative D call: TRBD2 (5 bases). The CDR3 is 13 residues long. Trimming stripped 4 bases from V and 6 bases from J, with 13 bases between. Germline V gene data show CDR1 as SGHTA and CDR2 as FQGNSA. The CDR3 coding sequence is TGTGCCAGCAGCTGGGTTGTGGGGAGCGAGCAGTACTTC. It is translated as CASSWVVGSEQYF.

This chain links TRBV28 with TRBJ2-1, with D maybe TRBD1 (6 bases). V lost 5 bases to trimming and J lost 7 bases, with 15 bases between them. This CDR3 comprises 14 residues. Per the germline V gene, CDR1 is MDHEN and CDR2 is SYDVKM. The CDR3 bases are TGTGCCAGCAGTAGGGCAGGGGCGATTAATGAGCAGTTCTTC. Amino acids: CASSRAGAINEQFF.

The V call is TRBV14, the J call TRBJ2-6; D may be TRBD2 (6 bases). The CDR3 runs to 18 residues. V was cut by 3 bases and J by 2 bases, with 17 bases left in between. From germline, CDR1 is SGHDN and CDR2 FVKESK. The CDR3, as DNA: TGTGCCAGCAGCCAGCGCGCAGGAGGGTCCCCTGGGGCCAACGTCCTGACTTTC. Its translation: CASSQRAGGSPGANVLTF.

The CDR3 spells CASGFEGATEAFF. CDR3 DNA: TGTGCTAGTGGCTTCGAGGGGGCCACTGAAGCTTTCTTT. V and J are TRBV12-5 and TRBJ1-1; 7 nucleotides line up with TRBD1. The V segment lost 6 bases and the J segment 4 bases; nucleotides outside the gene matches: 5. This CDR3 has 13 amino acids. Looked up from germline, CDR1 is LGHNT and CDR2 is FRNRAP.

The genes are TRBV7-8 and TRBJ2-1, with a weak D call TRBD2 (5 bases). The CDR3 totals 17 residues. V lost 4 bases, J lost 5 bases, and 21 bases lay in between. Germline V gene lookup returns CDR1 SGHVS and CDR2 FQNEAQ. DNA for the CDR3: TGTGCCAGCAGCTCCGATCCGGGGTCCGGGAAGCACAATGAGCAGTTCTTC. As protein: CASSSDPGSGKHNEQFF.

The genes are TRBV11-2 and TRBJ2-2, with D perhaps matching TRBD1 or TRBD2 (5 bases each). V shed 5 bases and J shed 8 bases, with 15 bases lying between them. This CDR3 has 14 amino acids. CDR1 SGHAT and CDR2 FQNNGV come from the germline V gene. The CDR3, as DNA: TGTGCCAGCAGCCCACGGGGCACAGAAGGGGAGCTGTTTTTT. It yields the protein CASSPRGTEGELFF.

This chain joins TRBV15 and TRBJ2-7; D remains ambiguous. This CDR3 comprises 13 residues. The V end lost 2 bases, the J end lost 3 bases, and 8 bases lay between the germline ends. Germline CDR1 is LNHNV and CDR2 is YYDKDF (reference sequence). The CDR3 DNA reads as TGTGCCACCAGCAGAAACACGAACTACGAGCAGTACTTC. Its translation is CATSRNTNYEQYF.

The V call is TRBV7-2, the J call TRBJ2-3, with D perhaps matching TRBD1 (6 bases). Germline V lookup: CDR1 SGHTA, CDR2 FQGNSA. V was shortened by 4 bases and J by 0 bases, with 11 bases between the two germline ends. This CDR3 is built from 15 residues. CDR3 in DNA: TGTGCCAGCAGCTCGACAGGTTCTAGCACAGATACGCAGTATTTT. This codes for CASSSTGSSTDTQYF.

The chain has TRBV29-1 and TRBJ2-1; 7 positions match TRBD1. The germline V gene has CDR1 SQVTM and CDR2 ANQGSEA. After removal of 8 bases from V and 4 bases from J, the junction contained 5 bases not matched to a gene. The CDR3 has 12 residues. DNA of the CDR3: TGCAGCCACAGGGGCTTGTACAATGAGCAGTTCTTC. Translated, it gives CSHRGLYNEQFF.

This clonotype was picked up a small number of times. The chain has TRBV3-1 and TRBJ2-6; no reliable D call. The V gene's germline CDR1 is LGHDT and CDR2 YNNKEL (reference sequence). Trimming took 0 bases from V and 0 from J, leaving 9 bases between them. This CDR3 is built from 17 residues. Written as DNA, the CDR3 is TGTGCCAGCAGCCAAGAGGTACTTAACTCTGGGGCCAACGTCCTGACTTTC. Amino acid sequence: CASSQEVLNSGANVLTF.

The genes are TRBV7-2 and TRBJ1-5, with no clear D. Trimming cost V 5 bases and J 2 bases, with 10 bases left between them. This CDR3 has 14 residues. Germline V lookup: CDR1 SGHTA, CDR2 FQGNSA. The CDR3 here is CASSIGRGNQPQHF. CDR3 in DNA: TGTGCCAGCAGCATAGGTAGGGGCAATCAGCCCCAGCATTTT.

The chain carries TRBV20-1 and TRBJ2-7; no reliable D call. Germline V CDR1 and CDR2: DFQATT, SNEGSKA (reference sequence). This CDR3 has 12 amino acids. Deletions cut 3 bases from V and 2 bases from J, with 8 bases between. The CDR3 is CSARFSPYEQYF. In DNA form, the CDR3 reads TGCAGTGCTAGGTTCAGCCCCTACGAGCAGTACTTC.

This chain joins TRBV12-3 or TRBV12-4 and TRBJ2-5; D possibly corresponds to TRBD2 (5 bases). The CDR3 totals 16 residues. V was trimmed by 1 base and J by 2 bases, leaving 14 bases between them. The chain's CDR3 is CASSLGVARGQETQYF. In DNA, the CDR3 is TGTGCCAGCAGTTTAGGGGTAGCCCGAGGGCAAGAGACCCAGTACTTC.

This clonotype was counted between two and nine times. The rearrangement joins TRBV12-3 or TRBV12-4 to TRBJ2-1; 8 bases map to TRBD1. This CDR3 contains 15 residues. J was trimmed by 6 bases and V by 2 bases; bases with no gene match: 6. The CDR3 DNA reads as TGTGCCAGCAGTTTAACAGGGGGAGGAGGCAATGAGCAGTTCTTC. Its translation is CASSLTGGGGNEQFF.